The rows below give T cell receptor beta chains drawn from one sample of a study of CD8 T cells in ankylosing spondylitis. MiXCR, applied by TCRdb to the 5' RACE reads, yields one record per CDR3 protein. The sample includes about 130,000 distinct CDR3 sequences, 7% of them seen just once. Sequencing was performed on blood, either unsorted or a sorted T cell fraction (not recorded which). The receptors derive from a male donor with ankylosing spondylitis or in good health (not recorded which). The CDR3 runs from the conserved cysteine through the conserved F or W. Each record gives: CDR3 length, J gene, V gene, CDR3 protein.

17,TRBJ2-5,TRBV5-1,CASSPEGYRDRAETQYF
16,TRBJ2-5,TRBV9,CASSANRDRGAETQYF
15,TRBJ2-7,TRBV7-2,CASSFFRGIREEQYF
16,TRBJ2-3,TRBV7-9,CASSSLWRDHTDTQYF
17,TRBJ2-5,TRBV7-8,CASSLPTQGENQETQYF
12,TRBJ2-5,TRBV20-1,CSAPKGSETQYF
16,TRBJ1-2,TRBV2,CASSEPHGLGDYGYTF
12,TRBJ1-1,TRBV3-1,CASSPRMAEAFF
13,TRBJ1-2,TRBV6-5,CASSRESTYGYTF
13,TRBJ2-4,TRBV20-1,CSASGTAKNIQYF